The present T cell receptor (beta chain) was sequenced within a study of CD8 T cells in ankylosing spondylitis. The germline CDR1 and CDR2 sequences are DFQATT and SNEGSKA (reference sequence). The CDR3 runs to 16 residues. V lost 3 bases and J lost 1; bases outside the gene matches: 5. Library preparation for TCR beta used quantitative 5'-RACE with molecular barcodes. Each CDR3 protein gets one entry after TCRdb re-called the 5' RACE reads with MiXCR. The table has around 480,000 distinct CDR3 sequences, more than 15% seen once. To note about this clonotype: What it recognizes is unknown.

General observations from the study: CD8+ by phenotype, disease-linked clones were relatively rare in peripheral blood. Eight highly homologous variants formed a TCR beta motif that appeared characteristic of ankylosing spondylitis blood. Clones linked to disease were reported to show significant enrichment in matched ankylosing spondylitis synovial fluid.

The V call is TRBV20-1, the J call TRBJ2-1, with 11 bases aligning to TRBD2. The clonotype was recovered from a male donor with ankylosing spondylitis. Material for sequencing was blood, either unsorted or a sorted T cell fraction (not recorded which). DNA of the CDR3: TGCAGTGCTAGTGGGGGACTAGCGGCTTCCTACAATGAGCAGTTCTTC. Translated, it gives CSASGGLAASYNEQFF.